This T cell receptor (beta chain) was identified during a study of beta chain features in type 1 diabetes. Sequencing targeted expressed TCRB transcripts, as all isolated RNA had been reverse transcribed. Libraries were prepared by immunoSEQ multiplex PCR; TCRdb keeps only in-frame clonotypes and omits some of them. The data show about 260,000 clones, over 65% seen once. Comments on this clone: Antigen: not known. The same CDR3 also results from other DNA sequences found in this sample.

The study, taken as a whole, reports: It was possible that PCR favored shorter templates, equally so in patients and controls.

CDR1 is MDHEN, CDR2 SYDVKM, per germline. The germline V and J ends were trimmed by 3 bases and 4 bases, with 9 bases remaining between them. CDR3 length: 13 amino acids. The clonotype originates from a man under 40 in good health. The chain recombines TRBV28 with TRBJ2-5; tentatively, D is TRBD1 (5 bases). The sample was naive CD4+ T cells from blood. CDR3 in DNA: TGTGCCAGCAGTTTGGGGCAGCTAGAGACCCAGTACTTC. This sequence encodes CASSLGQLETQYF.